A single sample gave rise to the 19 T cell receptor beta chains below, sequenced in a study of T cells in Graves' hyperthyroidism and ophthalmopathy. The investigators amplified TCR beta CDR3 regions from RNA transcripts. The primer set for the first-round RT-PCR of the TCR CDR3 was HTBI. TCRdb reprocessed the multiplex PCR reads via MiXCR and lists one record per CDR3 protein. Counted here are hundreds of thousands of distinct CDR3 sequences, 30% to 40% occurring once; the ten biggest clones make up 31%. Sequenced material: blood. These receptors were obtained from a woman aged 35 to 49 with Graves' hyperthyroidism.

With respect to this clonotype: A much larger clone differs from this one at a single base, so this may be a read error. Likely a read error: the CDR3 ends without its conserved phenylalanine or tryptophan. This chain joins TRBV20-1 and TRBJ1-2; D remains ambiguous. The CDR3 contains 15 residues. CDR1 is DFQATT and CDR2 is SNEGSKA in the germline V gene (reference sequence). Trimming left V 0 bases short and J 4 bases short, with 15 bases between. Written as DNA, the CDR3 is TGCAGTGCTAGAGATAGTGGGCGCGGTACCTATGGCTACACCCTC. Translated, it gives CSARDSGRGTYGYTL.

The CDR3 DNA reads as TGCAGTGGGTCCCAGTCAAGACGGACTGAAGCTTTCTTT. It is translated as CSGSQSRRTEAFF. This chain connects TRBV20-1 to TRBJ1-1, with D unclear. CDR3 length equals 13 residues. Trimming removed 7 bases from V and 5 bases from J, with 17 bases in between. Germline values: CDR1 DFQATT, CDR2 SNEGSKA (reference sequence).

This clonotype has only a few counts. The chain combines TRBV7-9 with TRBJ1-1; tentative D call: TRBD1 (5 bases). Trimming pared 5 bases from V and 1 base from J, leaving 17 bases between. The CDR3 extends over 16 amino acids. The germline CDR1 and CDR2 sequences are SEHNR and FQNEAQ (reference sequence). For the CDR3, the DNA is TGTGCCAGCAGCCCCCGAGGCGGGGGGACGAACACTGAAGCTTTCTTT. Its protein product is CASSPRGGGTNTEAFF.

The sample holds many counts of this clonotype. The chain links TRBV7-9 to TRBJ1-2, with D possibly being TRBD1 (5 bases). Germline CDR1 is SEHNR and CDR2 is FQNEAQ (reference sequence). This CDR3 has 14 amino acids. The V end lost 3 bases, the J end lost 4 bases, and 12 bases lay between the germline ends. CDR3 loop: CASSLVGGVYGYTF. CDR3 nucleotide sequence: TGTGCCAGCAGCTTGGTGGGAGGGGTCTATGGCTACACCTTC.

This clonotype has a count of ten or more. This chain joins TRBV4-3 and TRBJ2-2, with TRBD1 as a possible D gene (5 bases). The CDR3 is 14 residues long. The V and J ends lost 5 bases and 0 bases respectively, with 7 bases between them. Germline CDR1 LGHNA, CDR2 YSLEER. The CDR3 here is CASSSTANTGELFF. The DNA for the CDR3 is TGCGCCAGCAGCTCGACAGCGAACACCGGGGAGCTGTTTTTT.

This clonotype was seen a handful of times. The V and J genes are TRBV7-9 and TRBJ1-4, with D possibly TRBD1 on 5 matching bases. This CDR3 has 16 residues. V was pared by 5 bases and J by 3 bases, with 16 bases between. From germline, CDR1 is SEHNR and CDR2 FQNEAQ (reference sequence). CDR3 residues: CASSQEPGLSNEKLFF. The CDR3 DNA sequence: TGTGCCAGCAGCCAAGAGCCGGGACTGTCTAATGAAAAACTGTTTTTT.

This clonotype appeared many times. This chain uses TRBV12-3 or TRBV12-4 with TRBJ2-7; D is possibly TRBD1 or TRBD2 (7 bases each). The J call is uncertain, as TRBJ2-1 better fits the DNA end. There are 16 residues in the CDR3. The DNA for the CDR3 is TGTGCCAGCAGTTTGGGGGAGGGGACAGAGACGGATGAGCAGTTCTTC. It encodes CASSLGEGTETDEQFF.

The genes are TRBV6-5 and TRBJ1-2; D is possibly TRBD1 (6 bases). The CDR3 extends over 15 amino acids. Germline loops: CDR1 MNHEY, CDR2 SVGAGI. V gave up 0 bases and J gave up 4 bases, with 12 bases separating them. This chain's CDR3 is CASSYSRQGRYGYTF. The DNA of the CDR3 is TGTGCCAGCAGTTACTCGAGGCAGGGGCGCTATGGCTACACCTTC.

The chain links TRBV10-3 to TRBJ1-4; D might be TRBD1 (5 bases). V gave up 4 bases and J gave up 6 bases, with 12 bases separating them. The CDR3 is 14 residues long. Looked up from germline, CDR1 is ENHRY and CDR2 is SYGVKD. This CDR3 is CAISAAGEDEKLFF. The CDR3 nucleotides read TGTGCCATCAGTGCGGCGGGGGAGGATGAAAAACTGTTTTTT.

This clonotype was counted at least ten times. This chain connects TRBV10-3 to TRBJ1-1, with D unclear. The CDR3 has 13 residues. Per germline, CDR1 ENHRY and CDR2 SYGVKD. V lost 10 bases and J lost 1, with 13 bases in between. The CDR3 region is CATTGWENTEAFF. CDR3 sequence (DNA): TGTGCCACCACCGGTTGGGAGAACACTGAAGCTTTCTTT.

This clonotype was seen many times. The chain links TRBV29-1 to TRBJ2-5; 7 bases map to TRBD1. Germline-derived CDR1 and CDR2 are SQVTM and ANQGSEA. The CDR3 runs 13 residues. The V gene end was trimmed by 7 bases and the J gene end by 2 bases; junction bases not matched to a gene: 7. The CDR3 DNA sequence: TGCAGCGCCGAAGGACAGGTTCAAGAGACCCAGTACTTC. It is translated as CSAEGQVQETQYF.

The sample holds many counts of this clonotype. The rearrangement uses TRBV4-3 and TRBJ1-5; the D is unclear. This CDR3 is built from 13 residues. Germline CDR1 is LGHNA and CDR2 is YSLEER. V was shortened by 0 bases and J by 7 bases, with 7 bases between the two germline ends. CDR3 in amino acids: CASSQDEIQPQHF. In DNA form, the CDR3 reads TGCGCCAGCAGCCAAGATGAGATCCAGCCCCAGCATTTT.

Concerning this clonotype itself: A single base separates this from a much larger clone, so it may be a read error. The chain recombines TRBV7-9 with TRBJ1-1; D may be TRBD1 (5 bases). In germline, CDR1 is SEHNR, CDR2 FQNEAQ (reference sequence). The germline V and J ends were trimmed by 1 base and 2 bases, with 17 bases remaining between them. The CDR3 has 17 amino acids. The CDR3 reads CASSLGVFGGGNTEAFF. For the CDR3, the DNA is TGTGCCAGCAGCTTAGGTGTCTTTGGGGGGGGTAACACTGAAGCTTTCTTT.

With respect to this clonotype: Given a much more abundant clone one base away, this may be a read error. This chain connects TRBV7-9 to TRBJ2-7, with D hard to call. Trimming cost V 9 bases and J 5 bases, with 11 bases left between them. The CDR3 is 11 residues long. Looked up from germline, CDR1 is SEHNR and CDR2 is FQNEAQ (reference sequence). For the CDR3, the DNA is TGTGCCAGTACCGCGAACCACGAGCAGTACTTC. Protein sequence: CASTANHEQYF. The complete variable domain, with remaining parts taken from reference TRBV7-9 and TRBJ2-7, reads DTGVSQNPRHKITKRGQNVTFRCDPISEHNRLYWYRQTLGQGPEFLTYFQNEAQLEKSRLLSDRFSAERPKGSFSTLEIQRTEQGDSAMYLCASTANHEQYFGPGTRLTVT.

This sequence joins TRBV24-1 and TRBJ1-1; maybe TRBD1 (6 bases). This CDR3 has 17 residues. With 5 bases removed from V and 4 bases from J, the gap between germline ends came to 22 bases. CDR1 is KGHDR and CDR2 is SFDVKD in the germline V gene. The CDR3 DNA follows: TGTGCCACCAGTGCCACGCCTAAGAAGACCAGGGGCACTGAAGCTTTCTTT. This translates into CATSATPKKTRGTEAFF.

This clonotype occurred many times. V and J are TRBV25-1 and TRBJ1-1, with D possibly TRBD1 on 6 matching bases. Germline values: CDR1 MGHDK, CDR2 SYGVNS. V was shortened by 8 bases and J by 8 bases, with 18 bases between the two germline ends. This CDR3 has 13 amino acids. Written as DNA, the CDR3 is TGTGCCAGCGGGTACCGGGACACACAAGAAGCTTTCTTT. Translating gives CASGYRDTQEAFF.

This clonotype was seen only a few times. The rearrangement links TRBV7-2 to TRBJ2-2, with D perhaps TRBD1 or TRBD2 (5 bases each). Germline loops: CDR1 SGHTA, CDR2 FQGNSA. V lost 3 bases and J 6 bases, leaving 14 bases between the germline ends. This CDR3 is built from 15 residues. The CDR3 reads CASSLQPQEAGELFF. As DNA, the CDR3 is TGTGCCAGCAGCTTGCAACCACAGGAGGCCGGGGAGCTGTTTTTT.

In regard to this clonotype: The CDR3 end shows no conserved phenylalanine or tryptophan, and so a read error is likely. It is unclear where the CDR3 begins or ends on the DNA, so no DNA is shown, and the CDR3 is as TCRdb lists it. The chain has TRBV5-6 and TRBJ2-7; the table names TRBD1, a call not compared with the DNA. The CDR3 is 13 residues long, counting both termini. CDR1 and CDR2 from the germline V gene are SGHDT and YYEEEE. The chain's CDR3 is CASSSRGRALDTL.

V and J are TRBV19 and TRBJ2-7; 7 nucleotides agree with TRBD2. The J segment lost 2 bases and the V segment lost 9 bases, leaving 16 bases of the junction unmatched. The CDR3 runs 16 residues. From germline, CDR1 is LNHDA and CDR2 SQIVND (reference sequence). CDR3: CASGREIAQGAYEQYF. The CDR3 DNA sequence: TGTGCCAGCGGGCGGGAGATAGCCCAAGGCGCCTACGAGCAGTACTTC. The full variable domain, rest sourced from reference TRBV19 and TRBJ2-7, is DGGITQSPKYLFRKEGQNVTLSCEQNLNHDAMYWYRQDPGQGLRLIYYSQIVNDFQKGDIAEGYSVSREKKESFPLTVTSAQKNPTAFYLCASGREIAQGAYEQYFGPGTRLTVT.